These 16 T cell receptor beta chains came from one sample sequenced in a study of blood T cell repertoires in COVID-19. Profiled with immunoSEQ multiplex PCR; TCRdb holds only in-frame clones, not every one. In the table there are about 170,000 clones, 80% to 90% of which are singletons. Sequencing was done on a sample of peripheral blood. Receptor source: a woman aged 70 to 79 who had recovered from COVID-19.

CDR3 sequence (DNA): TGTGCCAGCAGCACCGGGACAGACTTTTTGACCGGGGAGCTGTTTTTT. Translated: CASSTGTDFLTGELFF. The chain links TRBV5-8 to TRBJ2-2; 7 bases fit TRBD1. The CDR3 consists of 16 residues. Per the germline V gene, CDR1 is SGHTS and CDR2 is YDEGEE. Germline trimming cut 4 bases from V and 5 bases from J; bases unmatched to any gene: 11.

The chain uses TRBV5-1 and TRBJ2-3; 7 bases are a match to TRBD2. J was trimmed by 0 bases and V by 6 bases; bases with no gene match: 7. The CDR3 covers 15 residues. CDR1 is SGHRS, CDR2 YFSETQ, per germline. CDR3 bases: TGCGCCAGCAAGGCCCTAGCGGCAAGCACAGATACGCAGTATTTT. It translates to CASKALAASTDTQYF.

The V and J genes are TRBV2 and TRBJ1-2, with 7 bases identical to TRBD1. The CDR3 length is 15 residues. The germline V gene has CDR1 SNHLY and CDR2 FYNNEI. Trimming took 7 bases from V and 3 from J; bases not matched to a gene: 11. The CDR3 loop reads CASTQTGTGHYGYTF. CDR3 DNA: TGTGCCAGCACCCAGACAGGGACGGGCCACTATGGCTACACCTTC. The full variable domain, completed using reference TRBV2 and TRBJ1-2, is EPEVTQTPSHQVTQMGQEVILRCVPISNHLYFYWYRQILGQKVEFLVSFYNNEISEKSEIFDDQFSVERPDGSNFTLKIRSTKLEDSAMYFCASTQTGTGHYGYTFGSGTRLTVV.

V usage is TRBV29-1 and J usage is TRBJ1-2, with 12 bases aligning to TRBD1. CDR1 SQVTM and CDR2 ANQGSEA come from the germline V gene. CDR3 length: 15 amino acids. Trimming cost V 7 bases and J 7 bases; bases outside gene matches: 13. The CDR3 coding sequence is TGCAGCGCCCCGGACGGGACAGGGGGCTTTGGTGGCTACACCTTC. It translates to CSAPDGTGGFGGYTF.

The chain recombines TRBV5-1 with TRBJ2-6; TRBD1 aligns across 8 bases. The CDR3 extends over 18 amino acids. Losses at the gene ends were 4 bases for V and 4 bases for J; bases not matched to a gene: 13. Looked up from germline, CDR1 is SGHRS and CDR2 is YFSETQ. CDR3 region: CASSPWTGSASGANVLTF. The CDR3 DNA reads as TGCGCCAGCAGCCCATGGACAGGGTCAGCTTCGGGGGCCAACGTCCTGACTTTC.

The chain joins TRBV11-3 to TRBJ2-2, with 7 bases identical to TRBD1. Trimming cost V 9 bases and J 3 bases; bases outside gene matches: 13. The CDR3 consists of 16 residues. Germline V CDR1 and CDR2: SGHNT, YENEEA. The DNA of the CDR3 is TGTGCCAGTCACCCCGGACAGGCCTGGGACACCGGGGAGCTGTTTTTT. As protein: CASHPGQAWDTGELFF.

V and J are TRBV3-1 (or the pseudogene TRBV3-2) and TRBJ2-3, with 7 bases aligning to TRBD1. V shed 4 bases and J 6 bases; nucleotides not matched to a gene: 7. The CDR3 runs 14 residues. The germline V gene has CDR1 LGHDT and CDR2 YNNKEL (reference sequence). The CDR3 DNA follows: TGTGCCAGCAGCCGACAGGGAGAGGAGGATACGCAGTATTTT. Encoded protein: CASSRQGEEDTQYF.

J is TRBJ2-1 and V is TRBV28, with D maybe TRBD1 (6 bases). V gave up 3 bases and J gave up 5 bases, with 14 bases separating them. This CDR3 has 15 amino acids. Germline CDR1 reads MDHEN; CDR2 reads SYDVKM. CDR3 sequence: CASSFLWDNNNEQFF. The CDR3 bases are TGTGCCAGCAGTTTCTTGTGGGACAACAACAATGAGCAGTTCTTC.

The CDR3 DNA reads TGTGCCAGCAGTGATCGGTTCGGCTACGGGGATACGCAGTATTTT. Translated: CASSDRFGYGDTQYF. The chain recombines TRBV6-4 with TRBJ2-3; D unclear. Germline values: CDR1 MRHNA, CDR2 SNTAGT. This CDR3 has 15 amino acids. The V end was cut by 3 bases, the J end by 6 bases, with 16 bases between.

This chain links TRBV7-2 with TRBJ2-1, with D possibly being TRBD1 (6 bases). CDR1 and CDR2 (germline): SGHTA, FQGNSA. Between the trimmed V and J ends, which lost 3 bases and 5 bases, there was a span of 14 bases. CDR3 length: 15 amino acids. CDR3 in DNA: TGTGCCAGCAGCTTCCAGACAGGACGGGACAATGAGCAGTTCTTC. It translates to CASSFQTGRDNEQFF.

In nucleotides, the CDR3 is TGTGCCAGTAGCCTCTTGCCACGAGCGAACACTGAAGCTTTCTTT. Translating it yields CASSLLPRANTEAFF. This chain joins TRBV19 and TRBJ1-1; D gene unclear. V was shortened by 6 bases and J by 1 base, with 15 bases between the two germline ends. The length of the CDR3 is 15 residues. In germline, CDR1 is LNHDA, CDR2 SQIVND (reference sequence).

V and J are TRBV28 and TRBJ2-7, with a possible D match to TRBD2 (5 bases). Germline values: CDR1 MDHEN, CDR2 SYDVKM. CDR3 size: 10 residues. The V and J ends lost 5 bases and 7 bases respectively, with 6 bases between them. The CDR3 DNA reads as TGTGCCAGCAGTCGAGGGGAGCAGTACTTC. It translates to CASSRGEQYF.

The chain joins TRBV9 to TRBJ1-6; the D gene is possibly TRBD1 (5 bases). Looked up from germline, CDR1 is SGDLS and CDR2 is YYNGEE. V lost 3 bases and J 4 bases, leaving 8 bases between the germline ends. This CDR3 comprises 14 residues. The CDR3 DNA sequence: TGTGCCAGCAGCGCGACAGTATATAATTCACCCCTCCACTTT. Translated: CASSATVYNSPLHF.

This chain uses TRBV28 with TRBJ1-5, with D possibly matching TRBD1 (5 bases). The CDR3 totals 17 residues. Trimming shortened V by 3 bases and J by 0 bases, and 15 bases separated the two germline ends. Germline CDR1 and CDR2: MDHEN and SYDVKM. This CDR3 is CASSLSGEEYSNQPQHF. The CDR3 region has the DNA TGTGCCAGCAGTTTGTCGGGGGAGGAATATAGCAATCAGCCCCAGCATTTT.

The V gene is TRBV6-5, the J gene TRBJ2-3; 9 nucleotides align to TRBD1. The CDR3 is 16 amino acids. V lost 4 bases and J lost 4; bases outside the gene matches: 9. Germline lookup yields CDR1 MNHEY and CDR2 SVGAGI. The DNA of the CDR3 is TGTGCCAGCAGTTCCCCCCGACAGGGGGGGGCAGATACGCAGTATTTT. It yields the protein CASSSPRQGGADTQYF.

The chain uses TRBV4-2 and TRBJ2-1, with 9 bases fitting TRBD2. Per the germline V gene, CDR1 is LGHNA and CDR2 is YNFKEQ. CDR3 length: 19 residues. V lost 4 bases, J lost 7 bases, and 20 bases stayed unmatched. CDR3 in DNA: TGTGCCAGCAGCCCCGAACTGGGAGCAGCGGGAGGCCCGGGGAATGAGCAGTTCTTC. Translating it yields CASSPELGAAGGPGNEQFF.